Reported below is one T cell receptor beta chain. This sample stems from a study of blood T cell repertoires in COVID-19. The table came from immunoSEQ multiplex PCR; TCRdb's copy has only in-frame clones and leaves some out. Among about 240,000 clones listed, approximately 82% were seen once. Germline CDR1 and CDR2: SGDLS and YYNGEE. Trimming pared 0 bases from V and 8 bases from J, leaving 12 bases between. The CDR3 is 14 amino acids. The receptor comes from a man in his thirties or forties who had recovered from COVID-19. This chain links TRBV9 with TRBJ1-3; TRBD1 might be the D (5 bases). The material sequenced was peripheral blood. CDR3 sequence reads: CASSVATTEDTIYF. The DNA for the CDR3 is TGTGCCAGCAGCGTAGCTACGACAGAGGACACCATATATTTT.